The entry below gives a single T cell receptor (beta chain) sequence along with its context. Its antigen is unknown. Donors were ostensibly healthy at sampling, although undocumented immune exposures were probable. From germline, CDR1 is SEHNR and CDR2 FQNEAQ (reference sequence). The germline V and J ends were trimmed by 1 base and 11 bases, with 11 bases remaining between them. This CDR3 comprises 13 residues. The record originates from a study of cytomegalovirus exposure and HLA in healthy donors. Study in general: A prior study identified roughly 110 million unique TCR beta sequences from about 180 million T cells. General study results and limits: As was reported, the classifier diagnosed cytomegalovirus status with high specificity and sensitivity. A highly shared variant cluster was judged a likely technical artifact.

PCR was performed using 60 Vbeta and 13 Jbeta primers. TCRdb keeps only in-frame clones here, not all; method: immunoSEQ multiplex PCR. The sample contains some 100,000 clones, approximately 60% of which appear only once. This receptor was taken from a woman aged 25 to 39 in good health and CMV-seropositive. The rearrangement uses TRBV7-9 and TRBJ1-4; no definite D call. The source material was PBMCs. CDR3: CASSLGNSLKLFF. The CDR3 DNA reads as TGTGCCAGCAGCTTAGGTAACAGCTTGAAACTGTTTTTT.